The 16 T cell receptor beta chains given below trace back to one sample, sequenced in a study of shared clonotypes between healthy human individuals. The assay was immunoSEQ multiplex PCR, and TCRdb's table has in-frame clones only and misses some. The sample records about 1,800,000 clones, about 95% being singletons. Positively selected for CCR7, the CD45RO-negative cells used as naive CD8 cells excluded terminally differentiated effector memory CD45RA+ cells. Material: naive CD8+ T cells sorted from blood. The receptors were gathered from a man between 18 and 29 years old in good health.

The chain combines TRBV28 with TRBJ2-7, with D perhaps matching TRBD1 (6 bases). The CDR3 contains 15 residues. The V gene's germline CDR1 is MDHEN and CDR2 SYDVKM. Trimming removed 6 bases at V and 2 bases at J, with 17 bases between. CDR3 residues: CASSWVRTGPYEQYF. CDR3 DNA sequence: TGTGCCAGCAGCTGGGTCCGCACAGGGCCCTACGAGCAGTACTTC.

The J gene is TRBJ2-1, the V gene TRBV5-8; D possibly corresponds to TRBD2 (5 bases). With 3 bases removed from V and 4 bases from J, the gap between germline ends came to 11 bases. Germline V gene sequence: CDR1 SGHTS, CDR2 YDEGEE. The CDR3 has 14 amino acids. CDR3 sequence: CASSSGLTYNEQFF. CDR3 bases: TGTGCCAGCAGCTCCGGACTCACGTACAATGAGCAGTTCTTC.

V and J are TRBV28 and TRBJ2-7, with 7 bases fitting TRBD1. Looked up from germline, CDR1 is MDHEN and CDR2 is SYDVKM. The CDR3 has 15 residues. V lost 5 bases and J lost 0; bases outside the gene matches: 7. CDR3 region: CASSVNRGRSYEQYF. The CDR3 bases are TGTGCCAGCAGTGTGAACAGGGGACGCTCCTACGAGCAGTACTTC.

The chain has TRBV7-9 and TRBJ2-2, with 9 bases fitting TRBD2. V was clipped by 5 bases and J by 3 bases; unmatched bases: 10. CDR3 length equals 17 residues. The germline V gene has CDR1 SEHNR and CDR2 FQNEAQ (reference sequence). The CDR3 reads CASSPRRSGGDTGELFF. The CDR3 DNA is TGTGCCAGCAGCCCGAGGCGTAGCGGGGGTGACACCGGGGAGCTGTTTTTT. Together with reference TRBV7-9 and TRBJ2-2, the CDR3 gives the full variable domain: DTGVSQNPRHKITKRGQNVTFRCDPISEHNRLYWYRQTLGQGPEFLTYFQNEAQLEKSRLLSDRFSAERPKGSFSTLEIQRTEQGDSAMYLCASSPRRSGGDTGELFFGEGSRLTVL.

The J gene is TRBJ1-6, the V gene TRBV9; no clear D gene. V shed 0 bases and J shed 7 bases, with 8 bases lying between them. The germline V gene has CDR1 SGDLS and CDR2 YYNGEE. There are 14 residues in the CDR3. CDR3 DNA: TGTGCCAGCAGCGTAGACCTGGGGAATTCACCCCTCCACTTT. It specifies CASSVDLGNSPLHF.

The chain couples TRBV28 to TRBJ2-3; weak D call: TRBD2 (6 bases). Per germline, CDR1 MDHEN and CDR2 SYDVKM. The CDR3 is 15 amino acids. The V and J ends lost 3 bases and 0 bases respectively, with 10 bases between them. The CDR3 is CASSFGGISTDTQYF. CDR3 nucleotides: TGTGCCAGCAGTTTCGGGGGTATTAGCACAGATACGCAGTATTTT.

V usage is TRBV11-1 and J usage is TRBJ2-7; 13 bases are shared with TRBD2. The CDR3 loop spans 15 amino acids. CDR1 is SGHAT, CDR2 FQDESV, per germline (reference sequence). The CDR3 region has the DNA TGTGCTTCGACTAGCGGGGGGCTGAACTCCTACGAGCAGTACTTC. As protein: CASTSGGLNSYEQYF.

This clone was counted only a few times. The rearrangement joins TRBV6-5 to TRBJ1-6, with 9 bases fitting TRBD1. The CDR3 runs 14 residues. The ends lost 7 bases at V and 4 bases at J; junction bases unmatched: 2. The germline gives CDR1 MNHEY, CDR2 SVGAGI. The CDR3 coding sequence is TGTGCCAGCATGGGGACAGGGTATAATTCACCCCTCCACTTT. Translated, it gives CASMGTGYNSPLHF.

This clone has just one count. V usage is TRBV6-5 and J usage is TRBJ2-1, with TRBD2 matching 11 bases. The CDR3 contains 15 residues. The ends lost 6 bases at V and 7 bases at J; junction bases unmatched: 8. In germline, CDR1 is MNHEY, CDR2 SVGAGI. This CDR3 reads CASSILAGGQNEQFF. CDR3 in DNA: TGTGCCAGCAGCATTCTAGCGGGAGGACAAAATGAGCAGTTCTTC.

Written as DNA, the CDR3 is TGTGCTAGTGGTTTGGACTATTCTGAAAAACTGTTTTTT. Translated, it gives CASGLDYSEKLFF. The gene calls are TRBV12-5 and TRBJ1-4; D remains unclear. The CDR3 runs 13 residues. Per germline, CDR1 LGHNT and CDR2 FRNRAP. V was shortened by 1 base and J by 7 bases, with 7 bases between the two germline ends.

This clone has just a few counts. The chain employs TRBV5-1 and TRBJ2-7; a weak D match, TRBD2 (6 bases). Per germline, CDR1 SGHRS and CDR2 YFSETQ. The V end was cut by 3 bases, the J end by 0 bases, with 10 bases between. This CDR3 is 14 amino acids long. CDR3 sequence: CASSWDGSSYEQYF. In nucleotides, the CDR3 is TGCGCCAGCAGCTGGGACGGGAGCTCCTACGAGCAGTACTTC. Combining the CDR3 with reference TRBV5-1 and TRBJ2-7 gives the whole variable domain KAGVTQTPRYLIKTRGQQVTLSCSPISGHRSVSWYQQTPGQGLQFLFEYFSETQRNKGNFPGRFSGRQFSNSRSEMNVSTLELGDSALYLCASSWDGSSYEQYFGPGTRLTVT.

On this clone: The sample contains more than one DNA sequence encoding this CDR3. This sequence joins TRBV5-4 and TRBJ2-1; D gene uncertain. The CDR3 spans 14 residues. Trimming removed 0 bases at V and 0 bases at J, with 4 bases between. Germline V lookup: CDR1 SGHNT, CDR2 YYREEE (reference sequence). This CDR3 reads CASSLDSSYNEQFF. The CDR3 coding sequence is TGTGCCAGCAGCTTGGACTCCTCCTACAATGAGCAGTTCTTC.

This chain uses TRBV30 with TRBJ1-1; D might be TRBD1 (5 bases). Germline lookup yields CDR1 GTSNPN and CDR2 SVGIG (reference sequence). The CDR3 sequence is 12 residues long. V was clipped by 0 bases and J by 7 bases, with 9 bases between them. CDR3: CAWSVQANEAFF. The CDR3 DNA reads as TGTGCCTGGAGTGTACAGGCTAATGAAGCTTTCTTT.

This clone was counted once. V is TRBV6-6 and J is TRBJ1-6, with TRBD1 identical over 8 bases. The CDR3 runs to 15 residues. Germline-derived CDR1 and CDR2 are MNHNY and SVGAGI (reference sequence). V shed 4 bases, J shed 8 bases, and the junction held 7 bases outside the gene matches. The CDR3 nucleotides read TGTGCCAGCAGTTCTCTGGACAGGGAAGATTCACCCCTCCACTTT. Protein sequence: CASSSLDREDSPLHF.

Written as DNA, the CDR3 is TGTGCCAGCACAGGGGGAGGCTATGGCTACACCTTC. Translation gives CASTGGGYGYTF. The V and J genes are TRBV6-5 and TRBJ1-2; 7 nucleotides align to TRBD1. Germline assignment: CDR1 MNHEY and CDR2 SVGAGI. V was pared by 7 bases and J by 4 bases, with 3 bases of the junction left unmatched. CDR3 length: 12 amino acids.

The genes are TRBV27 and TRBJ1-2; D might be TRBD1 (5 bases). CDR1 and CDR2 from the germline V gene are MNHEY and SMNVEV (reference sequence). Trimming took off 7 bases at V and 8 bases at J, with 17 bases between the two ends. The length of the CDR3 is 13 residues. The CDR3 reads CASTGTPGRGYTF. Here the CDR3 DNA reads TGTGCCAGCACCGGGACCCCGGGCCGGGGCTACACCTTC.